Listed below are T cell receptor beta chains from one sample, sequenced in a study of CD8 T cells in ankylosing spondylitis. Using its own MiXCR run on the 5' RACE reads, TCRdb lists one record per CDR3 protein. The top ten hold 1.1% of the sample, which has around 340,000 distinct CDR3 sequences, roughly 14% seen once. The sequenced material came from blood, either unsorted or a sorted T cell fraction (not recorded which). The receptors here all came from a male donor with ankylosing spondylitis or in good health (not recorded which). Both conserved end residues are part of each CDR3. D genes are given only for firm matches. Clone size appears in some rows only: once, few, many, or a class for an expanded clone.

-	TRBV11-2	-	TRBJ1-2	TGTGCCAGCAGCCCCGGGACTTTCTATGGCTACACCTTC	CASSPGTFYGYTF
-	TRBV7-2	TRBD1	TRBJ1-2	TGTGCCAGCAGCTTAGGAGGGGGCGCCTCTGGCTACACCTTC	CASSLGGGASGYTF
few	TRBV3-1	-	TRBJ1-2	TGTGCCAGCAGCCCAGGGAGTCGCTATGGCTACACCTTC	CASSPGSRYGYTF
many	TRBV11-2	-	TRBJ2-1	TGTGCCAGCAGCTTAGATCTTGCTTCCTCCTACAATGAGCAGTTCTTC	CASSLDLASSYNEQFF
few	TRBV5-1	TRBD1	TRBJ2-3	TGCGCCAGCCCCCGGGACAGGGCAGATACGCAGTATTTT	CASPRDRADTQYF
-	TRBV3-1	TRBD2	TRBJ2-1	TGTGCCAGCAGCCAAGAGGGCGGGAGAATCAATGAGCAGTTCTTC	CASSQEGGRINEQFF
few	TRBV10-3	-	TRBJ2-5	TGTGCCATCAGACCGGGGCCTGAAGAGACCCAGTACTTC	CAIRPGPEETQYF
few	TRBV4-1	TRBD2	TRBJ2-7	TGCGCCAGCAGCCAAGGTGTGGCGCAAGGCGTCCTAGCGGGTACTTCCTACGAGCAGTACTTC	CASSQGVAQGVLAGTSYEQYF
-	TRBV7-9	-	TRBJ1-1	TGTGCCAGCAGCTTATGGCAGGCTGAAGCTTTCTTT	CASSLWQAEAFF
few	TRBV3-1	TRBD1	TRBJ2-7	TGTGCCAGCAGCCAAGGGGACTGGACAGGGGTGTCCTACGAGCAGTACTTC	CASSQGDWTGVSYEQYF
few	TRBV29-1	-	TRBJ2-3	TGCAGCGCCGAGAGGGGGACCACAGATACGCAGTATTTT	CSAERGTTDTQYF
many	TRBV12-3/TRBV12-4	-	TRBJ1-6	TGTGCCAGCAGTCCCACAGGGTATTCACCCCTCCACTTT	CASSPTGYSPLHF
-	TRBV20-1	TRBD2	TRBJ2-1	TGCAGTGCCCAAGCGGGACCTGTCTACAATGAGCAGTTCTTC	CSAQAGPVYNEQFF
few	TRBV12-3/TRBV12-4	-	TRBJ2-7	TGTGCCAGCACCATTGGGCCCCGGTCATACGAGCAGTACTTC	CASTIGPRSYEQYF
-	TRBV12-3/TRBV12-4	TRBD2	TRBJ2-7	TGTGCCAGCAGTGCCTCCGGGACTAGAAACGAGCAGTACTTC	CASSASGTRNEQYF
-	TRBV15	TRBD1	TRBJ1-2	TGTGCCACCAGCAGAGTAGAGGACAGGGGGCTAGCCGGAGGCTACACCTTC	CATSRVEDRGLAGGYTF
-	TRBV20-1	-	TRBJ2-3	TGCAGTGCTAGAGGGCCCCGAAAGGGAGCTGCTAGCACAGATACGCAGTATTTT	CSARGPRKGAASTDTQYF
-	TRBV11-2	TRBD2	TRBJ2-3	TGTGCCAGCAGCTTAGTAGGGGGTAGCGGGGGTGCGAGCACAGATACGCAGTATTTT	CASSLVGGSGGASTDTQYF
-	TRBV7-2	TRBD2	TRBJ2-1	TGTGCCAGCAGCTCCACCGCTAGCGGGAGGGCCAATGAGCAGTTCTTC	CASSSTASGRANEQFF
-	TRBV10-3	TRBD2	TRBJ2-3	TGTGCCATCAGTGAGGTAGCGGGAAGCCCAGATACGCAGTATTTT	CAISEVAGSPDTQYF
few	TRBV10-3	-	TRBJ2-3	TGTGCCATCAGTGAGTCGTCCCTCACAGATACGCAGTATTTT	CAISESSLTDTQYF
-	TRBV27	TRBD2	TRBJ2-1	TGTGCCAGCAGTTTTTCGCCAGCGGGAGCGTACAATGAGCAGTTCTTC	CASSFSPAGAYNEQFF
few	TRBV25-1	-	TRBJ2-1	TGTGCCAGCAGTGAGCTAGCGCCAGACAATGAGCAGTTCTTC	CASSELAPDNEQFF
-	TRBV11-2	-	TRBJ2-7	TGTGCCAGCAGTCCCGGACAGATCCCTTCCTACTACGAGCAGTACTTC	CASSPGQIPSYYEQYF
few	TRBV12-3/TRBV12-4	TRBD1	TRBJ1-2	TGTGCCAGCAGTTCAGGGGGCCCAGGCTACACCTTC	CASSSGGPGYTF
few	TRBV5-5	-	TRBJ2-3	TGTGCCAGCAGTCCCGGCTTGGCCCTCACAGATACGCAGTATTTT	CASSPGLALTDTQYF
many	TRBV7-2	-	TRBJ2-5	TGTGCCAGCAGCTACCGGACAGGTGGAGGGAAAGAGACCCAGTACTTC	CASSYRTGGGKETQYF
few	TRBV5-1	TRBD1	TRBJ1-1	TGCGCCAGCAGCTTTTACAGGGGGCAGACGTTTGGGGACACTGAAGCTTTCTTT	CASSFYRGQTFGDTEAFF
-	TRBV12-3/TRBV12-4	-	TRBJ1-5	TGTGCCAGCAGGATGGCTGGCAATCAGCCCCAGCATTTT	CASRMAGNQPQHF
-	TRBV12-3/TRBV12-4	TRBD1	TRBJ1-1	TGTGCCAGCAGTTCACAGGGGACGTACACTGAAGCTTTCTTT	CASSSQGTYTEAFF
-	TRBV25-1	TRBD2	TRBJ2-5	TGTGCCAGCAGTGATTGGGGGCTAGCGGGCCCAACCCAGTACTTC	CASSDWGLAGPTQYF
few	TRBV11-2	-	TRBJ2-1	TGTGCCAGCAGTTTTTTGGTAGGGCCCTCCTACAATGAGCAGTTCTTC	CASSFLVGPSYNEQFF
-	TRBV20-1	TRBD2	TRBJ2-1	TGCAGTGCTCGAAGTGGGCTAGCGGGAGGCGGTGAGCAGTTCTTC	CSARSGLAGGGEQFF
few	TRBV5-1	-	TRBJ2-7	TGCGCCAGCAGCGGACAGTCGAGGGAGCAGTACTTC	CASSGQSREQYF
few	TRBV5-1	-	TRBJ2-5	TGCGCCAGCAGCTTGGAGACTGGCCAAGGGACCCAGTACTTC	CASSLETGQGTQYF
-	TRBV18	TRBD1	TRBJ2-5	TGTGCCAGCTCGACAGGACAGGGGGAGGAGACCCAGTACTTC	CASSTGQGEETQYF